These 21 T cell receptor beta chains were all obtained from the same sample, sequenced in a study of shared clonotypes between healthy human individuals. The assay was immunoSEQ multiplex PCR, and TCRdb's table has in-frame clones only and misses some. The sample includes roughly 1,100,000 clones, about 70% of them seen just once. Sequenced: memory CD4+ T cells sorted from blood. Subset given: CD45RA-negative fraction. These receptors all come from a man aged 18 to 29 in good health.

The V gene is TRBV4-1, the J gene TRBJ1-2, with 12 bases lining up with TRBD1. Germline CDR1 reads MGHRA; CDR2 reads YSYEKL. J lost 8 bases, V lost 1 base, and 8 bases had no gene match. This CDR3 comprises 16 residues. The CDR3 region has the DNA TGCGCCAGCAGCCAAGGCCCGGGACAGGGGGCAGGAGGCTACACCTTC. This codes for CASSQGPGQGAGGYTF.

The chain joins TRBV5-1 to TRBJ1-1; D may be TRBD1 (5 bases). CDR3 length equals 16 residues. Between the trimmed V and J ends, which lost 0 bases and 2 bases, there was a span of 14 bases. CDR1 and CDR2 (germline): SGHRS, YFSETQ. CDR3 in amino acids: CASSLDPGLVNTEAFF. The CDR3 nucleotides read TGCGCCAGCAGCTTGGATCCGGGGCTAGTTAACACTGAAGCTTTCTTT.

The V call is TRBV6-5, the J call TRBJ1-3; D gene uncertain. CDR1 and CDR2 from the germline V gene are MNHEY and SVGAGI. The CDR3 has 14 amino acids. Between the trimmed V and J ends, which lost 0 bases and 8 bases, there was a span of 11 bases. The chain's CDR3 is CASSYSRGGYTIYF. CDR3 sequence (DNA): TGTGCCAGCAGTTACTCCCGGGGTGGTTACACCATATATTTT.

This clone has just one count. The sample carries other DNA sequences with the same CDR3. The chain has TRBV19 and TRBJ1-5, with D unclear. Germline V gene lookup returns CDR1 LNHDA and CDR2 SQIVND (reference sequence). Trimming shortened V by 0 bases and J by 1 base, and 7 bases separated the two germline ends. This CDR3 region has 15 residues. The CDR3 nucleotides read TGTGCCAGTAGTATAGATCGGAGCAGCAATCAGCCCCAGCATTTT. The encoded protein is CASSIDRSSNQPQHF.

The J gene is TRBJ2-1, the V gene TRBV9, with a weak D call TRBD2 (7 bases). The CDR3 extends over 16 amino acids. V lost 0 bases, J lost 8 bases, and 18 bases lay in between. CDR1 and CDR2 from the germline V gene are SGDLS and YYNGEE. The CDR3 is CASSVGPGGRPHEQFF. The CDR3 coding sequence is TGTGCCAGCAGCGTAGGGCCGGGGGGCCGCCCCCATGAGCAGTTCTTC.

The V call is TRBV6-1, the J call TRBJ1-1; D gene unclear. The CDR3 covers 13 residues. Per germline, CDR1 MNHNS and CDR2 SASEGT. Trimming cost V 5 bases and J 1 base, with 8 bases left between them. DNA for the CDR3: TGTGCCAGCAGTCGAGAAGGGAACACTGAAGCTTTCTTT. Amino acid sequence: CASSREGNTEAFF.

The chain recombines TRBV10-3 with TRBJ1-1, with 7 nucleotides matching TRBD1. The V gene's germline CDR1 is ENHRY and CDR2 SYGVKD. Trimming at V came to 4 bases and at J to 1 base, leaving 3 bases not matched to a gene. CDR3 length: 14 amino acids. The CDR3 reads CAISGTGSNTEAFF. CDR3 coding DNA: TGTGCCATCAGTGGGACAGGATCGAACACTGAAGCTTTCTTT.

This chain connects TRBV28 to TRBJ1-5; D is uncertain. This CDR3 is 16 amino acids long. V was pared by 6 bases and J by 7 bases, with 22 bases between. Germline CDR1 MDHEN, CDR2 SYDVKM. The CDR3 DNA follows: TGTGCCAGCAGAACACAACAGCCGGGATCGAGGCAGCCCCAGCATTTT. Translated: CASRTQQPGSRQPQHF. The entire variable domain, with the rest obtained from reference TRBV28 and TRBJ1-5, is as follows: DVKVTQSSRYLVKRTGEKVFLECVQDMDHENMFWYRQDPGLGLRLIYFSYDVKMKEKGDIPEGYSVSREKKERFSLILESASTNQTSMYLCASRTQQPGSRQPQHFGDGTRLSIL.

As regards this clone: Other DNA sequences from this sample encode an identical CDR3 as well. The chain employs TRBV6-4 and TRBJ1-6; unclear D gene. Per germline, CDR1 MRHNA and CDR2 SNTAGT. Trimming left V 3 bases short and J 5 bases short, with 5 bases between. This CDR3 contains 13 residues. The CDR3 DNA reads as TGTGCCAGCAGTGAACAAGATAATTCACCCCTCCACTTT. Residues: CASSEQDNSPLHF.

The V gene is TRBV5-1, the J gene TRBJ2-5; D might be TRBD2 (6 bases). Trimming shortened V by 5 bases and J by 2 bases, and 10 bases separated the two germline ends. The CDR3 has 13 residues. Germline V lookup: CDR1 SGHRS, CDR2 YFSETQ. The CDR3 DNA sequence: TGCGCCAGCAGTCCCGGAGGGCAAGAGACCCAGTACTTC. Its protein is CASSPGGQETQYF.

V and J are TRBV5-1 and TRBJ1-2; D unresolved. The CDR3 has 13 amino acids. CDR1 is SGHRS, CDR2 YFSETQ, per germline. V lost 0 bases, J lost 4 bases, and 7 bases lay in between. This chain's CDR3 is CASSLEPAYGYTF. CDR3 DNA: TGCGCCAGCAGCTTGGAACCGGCCTATGGCTACACCTTC.

The chain combines TRBV6-1 with TRBJ2-5; D is perhaps TRBD2 (6 bases). CDR3 size: 14 residues. Per the germline V gene, CDR1 is MNHNS and CDR2 is SASEGT. The germline V and J ends were trimmed by 8 bases and 5 bases, with 18 bases remaining between them. The CDR3 DNA sequence: TGTGCCAGCCAAATTTCACTAGCAGGGGAGACCCAGTACTTC. This codes for CASQISLAGETQYF.

The chain has TRBV18 and TRBJ2-7, with D perhaps TRBD1 (6 bases). V lost 6 bases, J lost 5 bases, and 11 bases lay in between. The germline V gene encodes CDR1 KGHSH and CDR2 LQKENI. The CDR3 is made up of 12 amino acids. DNA of the CDR3: TGTGCCAGCTCCAAGGACAGCCACGAGCAGTACTTC. It yields the protein CASSKDSHEQYF. The full variable domain, with the rest looked up from reference TRBV18 and TRBJ2-7, is NAGVMQNPRHLVRRRGQEARLRCSPMKGHSHVYWYRQLPEEGLKFMVYLQKENIIDESGMPKERFSAEFPKEGPSILRIQQVVRGDSAAYFCASSKDSHEQYFGPGTRLTVT.

This clone was seen a handful of times. The sample contains more than one DNA sequence encoding this CDR3. The chain carries TRBV30 and TRBJ2-1; unclear D gene. The CDR3 has 11 amino acids. The germline V and J ends were trimmed by 4 bases and 3 bases, with 4 bases remaining between them. Germline CDR1 is GTSNPN and CDR2 is SVGIG (reference sequence). The CDR3 sequence is CAWKGYNEQFF. The CDR3 nucleotides are TGTGCCTGGAAGGGCTACAATGAGCAGTTCTTC.

V usage is TRBV19 and J usage is TRBJ2-1, with 13 bases aligning to TRBD2. The J segment lost 14 bases and the V segment lost 7 bases, leaving 14 bases of the junction unmatched. The CDR3 contains 15 residues. Germline-derived CDR1 and CDR2 are LNHDA and SQIVND (reference sequence). The CDR3 loop is CASTTTGLAGEIKFF. DNA for the CDR3: TGTGCCAGTACCACAACCGGACTAGCGGGAGAAATTAAGTTCTTC.

This chain joins TRBV28 and TRBJ1-2; D not certain. CDR3 length equals 13 residues. The ends were cut back, 7 bases at V and 1 base at J, with 10 bases in the middle. The germline V gene has CDR1 MDHEN and CDR2 SYDVKM. The CDR3 nucleotides read TGTGCCAGCATATCGGGGAGTAACTATGGCTACACCTTC. Protein product: CASISGSNYGYTF.

The chain has TRBV28 and TRBJ1-1; D is ambiguous. Germline V lookup: CDR1 MDHEN, CDR2 SYDVKM. V dropped 10 bases and J dropped 3 bases, with 9 bases sitting between them. This CDR3 contains 11 residues. The CDR3 nucleotides are TGTGCCACCGGCAGCTACACTGAAGCTTTCTTT. It yields the protein CATGSYTEAFF.

This clone was recorded once. The V call is TRBV18, the J call TRBJ2-1; TRBD1 matches 7 bases. The germline V gene encodes CDR1 KGHSH and CDR2 LQKENI. The CDR3 consists of 15 residues. V shed 5 bases, J shed 7 bases, and the junction held 11 bases outside the gene matches. CDR3 in amino acids: CASSTGQVARNEQFF. The CDR3, as DNA: TGTGCCAGCTCAACAGGACAGGTCGCCAGAAATGAGCAGTTCTTC.

In its sample, this clone was seen a few times. This rearrangement joins TRBV7-8 to TRBJ2-3; 13 bases are shared with TRBD2. Trimming at V came to 5 bases and at J to 2 bases, leaving 7 bases not matched to a gene. Per germline, CDR1 SGHVS and CDR2 FQNEAQ. The CDR3 consists of 17 residues. The CDR3 region is CASSKRTSGGHTDTQYF. CDR3 sequence (DNA): TGTGCCAGCAGCAAAAGGACTAGCGGGGGACACACAGATACGCAGTATTTT.

This chain connects TRBV28 to TRBJ1-4; 9 nucleotides match TRBD1. CDR1 and CDR2 (germline): MDHEN, SYDVKM. The CDR3 has 17 residues. The V segment lost 3 bases and the J segment 7 bases; nucleotides outside the gene matches: 12. The CDR3 here is CASSFEAGTGLAEKLFF. The CDR3 DNA reads TGTGCCAGCAGTTTTGAAGCCGGGACAGGGCTAGCTGAAAAACTGTTTTTT. The full variable domain, in which reference TRBV28 and TRBJ1-4 provide the parts outside the CDR3, is DVKVTQSSRYLVKRTGEKVFLECVQDMDHENMFWYRQDPGLGLRLIYFSYDVKMKEKGDIPEGYSVSREKKERFSLILESASTNQTSMYLCASSFEAGTGLAEKLFFGSGTQLSVL.

V and J are TRBV6-6 and TRBJ2-3; 10 positions match TRBD2. Germline V gene data show CDR1 as MNHNY and CDR2 as SVGAGI (reference sequence). With 5 bases clipped from V and 11 bases from J, the junction kept 4 bases outside the gene matches. The length of the CDR3 is 12 residues. CDR3 sequence reads: CASSTPSGGQYF. DNA of the CDR3: TGTGCCAGCAGTACTCCTAGCGGGGGGCAGTATTTT.